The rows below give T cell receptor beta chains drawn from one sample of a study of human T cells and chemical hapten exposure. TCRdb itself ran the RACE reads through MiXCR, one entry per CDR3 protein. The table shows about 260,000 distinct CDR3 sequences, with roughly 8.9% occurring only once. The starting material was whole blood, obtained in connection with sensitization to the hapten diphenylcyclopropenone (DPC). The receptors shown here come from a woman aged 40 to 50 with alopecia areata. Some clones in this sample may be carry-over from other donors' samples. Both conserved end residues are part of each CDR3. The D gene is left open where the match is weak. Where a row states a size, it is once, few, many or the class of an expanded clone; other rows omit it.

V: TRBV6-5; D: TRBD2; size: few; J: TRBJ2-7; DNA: TGTGCCAGCAGTTACCGACTGACTAGCGGGGAACCCTACGAGCAGTACTTC; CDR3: CASSYRLTSGEPYEQYF
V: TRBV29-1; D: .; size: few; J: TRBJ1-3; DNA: TGCAGCGTTGAGGCATCAGGGGACACCATATATTTT; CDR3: CSVEASGDTIYF
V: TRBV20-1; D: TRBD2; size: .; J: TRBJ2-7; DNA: TGCAGCGGGGGGTCCTACGAGCAGTACTTC; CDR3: CSGGSYEQYF
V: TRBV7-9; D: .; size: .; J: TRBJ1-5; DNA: TGTGCCAGCAGCCCAGTCGGTTCCCTTGATCAGCCCCAGCATTTT; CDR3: CASSPVGSLDQPQHF
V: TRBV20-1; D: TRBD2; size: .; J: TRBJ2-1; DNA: TGCAGTGCTAGACTAGCGGGAGGGCCCTACAATGAGCAGTTCTTC; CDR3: CSARLAGGPYNEQFF
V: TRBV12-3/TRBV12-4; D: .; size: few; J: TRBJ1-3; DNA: TGTGCCAGCAGCGCGCAACAACGGTCCTCTGGAAACACCATATATTTT; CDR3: CASSAQQRSSGNTIYF
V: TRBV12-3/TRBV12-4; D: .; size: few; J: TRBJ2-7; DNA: TGTGCCAGCAGTTTCTCAGGGCTACTAAACCACGAGCAGTACTTC; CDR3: CASSFSGLLNHEQYF
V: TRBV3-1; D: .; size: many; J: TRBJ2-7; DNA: TGTGCCAGCAGCCAAGACGGCTCAGCGTCCTACGAGCAGTACTTC; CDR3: CASSQDGSASYEQYF
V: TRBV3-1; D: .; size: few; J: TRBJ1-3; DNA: TGTGCCAGCAGCCAAGAATCCTCTGGAAACACCATATATTTT; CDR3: CASSQESSGNTIYF
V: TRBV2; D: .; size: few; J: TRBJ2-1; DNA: TGTGCCAGCAGCCTAGACAGGGAGGGCTACAATGAGCAGTTCTTC; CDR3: CASSLDREGYNEQFF
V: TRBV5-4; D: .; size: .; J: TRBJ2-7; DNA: TGTGCCAGCAGCTACAGCGCGGAGTTCTCCGAGCAGTACTTC; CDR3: CASSYSAEFSEQYF
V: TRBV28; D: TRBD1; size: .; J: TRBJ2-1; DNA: TGTGCCAGCAGCACTGCCGGGACAGGGGCAGGTGAGCAGTTCTTC; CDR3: CASSTAGTGAGEQFF
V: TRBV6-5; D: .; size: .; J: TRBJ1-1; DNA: TGTGCCAGCAGTTACCCGCGGGCAGGCCCAGGCACTGAAGCTTTCTTT; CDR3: CASSYPRAGPGTEAFF
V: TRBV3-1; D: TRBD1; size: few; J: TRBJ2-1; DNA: TGTGCCAGCAGCCTGGGAAGGGGGCGTTACAATGAGCAGTTCTTC; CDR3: CASSLGRGRYNEQFF
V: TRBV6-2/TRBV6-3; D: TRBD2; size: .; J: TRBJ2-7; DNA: TGTGCCAGCACTGGGACTAGCGGGAGCTCCTACGAGCAGTACTTC; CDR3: CASTGTSGSSYEQYF
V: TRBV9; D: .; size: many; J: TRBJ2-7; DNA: TGTGCCAGCAGCGTAGCTGGGGGTACCTACGAGCAGTACTTC; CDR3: CASSVAGGTYEQYF
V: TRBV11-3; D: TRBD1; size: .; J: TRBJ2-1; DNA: TGTGCCAGCAGCCCCCCGGGACAGAGTATGAATGAGCAGTTCTTC; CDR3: CASSPPGQSMNEQFF
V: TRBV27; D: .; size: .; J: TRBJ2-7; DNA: TGTGCCAGCAGCCCCGGGAATGCCTACGAGCAGTACTTC; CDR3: CASSPGNAYEQYF
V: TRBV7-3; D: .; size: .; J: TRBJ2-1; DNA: TGTGCCAGCAGCTTACAAGGGGGGAGCTCCTACAATGAGCAGTTCTTC; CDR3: CASSLQGGSSYNEQFF
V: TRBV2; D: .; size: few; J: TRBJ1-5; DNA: TGTGCCAGCCGCGGGCAGGGCGCTAACAGCAATCAGCCCCAGCATTTT; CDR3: CASRGQGANSNQPQHF
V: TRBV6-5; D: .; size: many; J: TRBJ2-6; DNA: TGTGCCAGCAGTTACGGGTTCAACACCCACAGCTCTGGGGCCAACGTCCTGACTTTC; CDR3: CASSYGFNTHSSGANVLTF
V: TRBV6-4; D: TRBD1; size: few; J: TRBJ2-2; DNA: TGTGCCAGCAGACGGGACAGCACCGGGGAGCTGTTTTTT; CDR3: CASRRDSTGELFF
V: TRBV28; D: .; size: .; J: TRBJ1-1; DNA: TGTGCCAGCAGTCCCCCCCGGTTCGCTGAAGCTTTCTTT; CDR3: CASSPPRFAEAFF
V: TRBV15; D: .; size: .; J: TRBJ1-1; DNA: TGTGCCACCAGCAGTGGACTGACCAGAGCGGGAACTGAAGCTTTCTTT; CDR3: CATSSGLTRAGTEAFF
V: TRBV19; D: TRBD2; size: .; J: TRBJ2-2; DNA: TGTGCCAGTAGTATCCCCCTACGGGAGGGCCCCCGAGGGGGGGAGCTGTTTTTT; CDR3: CASSIPLREGPRGGELFF
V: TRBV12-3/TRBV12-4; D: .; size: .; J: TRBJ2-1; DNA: TGTGCCAGCAGTGTTGGAGTGCGCGATGAGCAGTTCTTC; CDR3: CASSVGVRDEQFF